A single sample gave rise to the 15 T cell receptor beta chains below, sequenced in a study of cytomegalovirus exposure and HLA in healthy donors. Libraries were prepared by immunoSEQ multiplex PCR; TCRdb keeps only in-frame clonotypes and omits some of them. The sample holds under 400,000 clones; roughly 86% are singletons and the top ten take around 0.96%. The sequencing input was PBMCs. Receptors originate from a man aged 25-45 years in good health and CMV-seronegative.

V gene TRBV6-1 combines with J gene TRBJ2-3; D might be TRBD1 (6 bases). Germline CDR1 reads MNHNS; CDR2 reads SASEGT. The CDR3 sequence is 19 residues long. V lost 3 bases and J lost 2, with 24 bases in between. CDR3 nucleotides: TGTGCCAGCAGTGAGTACCGGGACAAGGTTGGGGGATTCACAGATACGCAGTATTTT. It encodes CASSEYRDKVGGFTDTQYF.

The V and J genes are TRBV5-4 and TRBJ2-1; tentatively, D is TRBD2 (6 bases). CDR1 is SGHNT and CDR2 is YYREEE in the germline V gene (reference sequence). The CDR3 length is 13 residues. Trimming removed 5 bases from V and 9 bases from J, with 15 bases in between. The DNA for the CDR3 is TGTGCCAGCAGGTCCAAAAGGGGAGGTGAGCAGTTCTTC. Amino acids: CASRSKRGGEQFF.

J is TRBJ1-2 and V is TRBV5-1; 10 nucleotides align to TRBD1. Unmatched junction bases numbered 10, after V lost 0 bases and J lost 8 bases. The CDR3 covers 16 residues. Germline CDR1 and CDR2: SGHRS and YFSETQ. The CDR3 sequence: CASSLVGGTGEDGYTF. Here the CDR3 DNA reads TGCGCCAGCAGCTTGGTTGGTGGGACAGGGGAGGACGGCTACACCTTC.

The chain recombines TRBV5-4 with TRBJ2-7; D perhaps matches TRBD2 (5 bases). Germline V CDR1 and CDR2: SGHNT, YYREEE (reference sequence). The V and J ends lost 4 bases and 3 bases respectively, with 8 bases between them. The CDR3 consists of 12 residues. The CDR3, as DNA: TGTGCCAGCAGCCACGGACTCTACGAGCAGTACTTC. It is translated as CASSHGLYEQYF.

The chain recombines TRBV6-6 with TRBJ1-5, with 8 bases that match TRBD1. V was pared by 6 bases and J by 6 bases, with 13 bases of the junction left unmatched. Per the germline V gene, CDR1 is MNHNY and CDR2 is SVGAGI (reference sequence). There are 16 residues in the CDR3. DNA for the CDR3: TGTGCCAGCAGGATACGTATTCAGGGGGCAGCTCAGCCCCAGCATTTT. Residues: CASRIRIQGAAQPQHF.

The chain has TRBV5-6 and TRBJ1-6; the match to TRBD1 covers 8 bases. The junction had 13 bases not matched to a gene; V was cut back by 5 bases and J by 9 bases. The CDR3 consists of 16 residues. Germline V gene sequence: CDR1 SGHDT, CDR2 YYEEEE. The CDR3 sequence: CASRITGGSEGSPLHF. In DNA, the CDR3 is TGTGCCAGCAGAATCACAGGGGGATCGGAGGGTTCACCCCTCCACTTT.

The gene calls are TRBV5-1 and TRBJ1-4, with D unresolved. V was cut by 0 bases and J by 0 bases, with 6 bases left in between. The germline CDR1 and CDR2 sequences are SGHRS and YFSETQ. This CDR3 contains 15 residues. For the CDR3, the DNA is TGCGCCAGCAGCTTGGGCCACTCAACTAATGAAAAACTGTTTTTT. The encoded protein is CASSLGHSTNEKLFF.

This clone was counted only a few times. CDR3 in amino acids: CASMGNPGQGNEQYF. Here the CDR3 DNA reads TGTGCCAGCATGGGGAATCCGGGACAGGGAAACGAGCAGTACTTC. The chain couples TRBV7-9 to TRBJ2-7; 9 positions match TRBD1. V shed 7 bases and J 5 bases; nucleotides not matched to a gene: 12. Germline CDR1 and CDR2: SEHNR and FQNEAQ (reference sequence). The CDR3 consists of 15 residues.

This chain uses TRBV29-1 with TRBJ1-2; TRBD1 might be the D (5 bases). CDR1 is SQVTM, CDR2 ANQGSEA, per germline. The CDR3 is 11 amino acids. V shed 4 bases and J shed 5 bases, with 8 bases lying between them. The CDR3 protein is CSVVQGYGYTF. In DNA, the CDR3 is TGCAGCGTTGTTCAGGGTTATGGCTACACCTTC.

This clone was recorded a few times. CDR3 nucleotide sequence: TGTGCCAGCAGCTTACCGGATACGGGAGCAGATACGCAGTATTTT. It encodes CASSLPDTGADTQYF. This chain connects TRBV7-2 to TRBJ2-3, with D possibly matching TRBD2 (6 bases). In germline, CDR1 is SGHTA, CDR2 FQGNSA. V lost 2 bases, J lost 4 bases, and 13 bases lay in between. The CDR3 length is 15 residues.

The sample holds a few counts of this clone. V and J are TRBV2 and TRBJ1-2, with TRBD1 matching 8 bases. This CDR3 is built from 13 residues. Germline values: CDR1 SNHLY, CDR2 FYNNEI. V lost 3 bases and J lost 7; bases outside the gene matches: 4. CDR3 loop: CASSDRTGPGYTF. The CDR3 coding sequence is TGTGCCAGCAGTGACCGGACAGGGCCTGGCTACACCTTC.

CDR3 sequence reads: CASSSTSGGALGDTQYF. CDR3 bases: TGTGCCAGCAGCTCTACTAGCGGGGGGGCCTTAGGAGATACGCAGTATTTT. The V and J genes are TRBV9 and TRBJ2-3; 13 bases match TRBD2. V shed 4 bases, J shed 5 bases, and the junction held 10 bases outside the gene matches. This CDR3 is built from 17 residues. CDR1 is SGDLS and CDR2 is YYNGEE in the germline V gene.

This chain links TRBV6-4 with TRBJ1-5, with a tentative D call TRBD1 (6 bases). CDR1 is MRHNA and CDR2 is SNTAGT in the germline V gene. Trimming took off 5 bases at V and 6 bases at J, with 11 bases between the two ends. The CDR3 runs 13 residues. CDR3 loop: CASSWTVSQPQHF. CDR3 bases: TGTGCCAGCAGTTGGACAGTTTCTCAGCCCCAGCATTTT.

The DNA for the CDR3 is TGTGCCAGCAAGAGCGGACCCCCTGGGACCCAGTACTTC. It is translated as CASKSGPPGTQYF. This chain links TRBV6-5 with TRBJ2-5; D might be TRBD2 (5 bases). Deletions cut 7 bases from V and 7 bases from J, with 16 bases between. The germline V gene encodes CDR1 MNHEY and CDR2 SVGAGI. The CDR3 contains 13 residues.

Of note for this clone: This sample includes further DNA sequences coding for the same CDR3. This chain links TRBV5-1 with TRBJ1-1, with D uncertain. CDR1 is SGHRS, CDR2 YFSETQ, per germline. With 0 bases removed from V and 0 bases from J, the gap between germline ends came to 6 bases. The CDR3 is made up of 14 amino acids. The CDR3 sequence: CASSLAGMNTEAFF. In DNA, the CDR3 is TGCGCCAGCAGCTTGGCCGGTATGAACACTGAAGCTTTCTTT.